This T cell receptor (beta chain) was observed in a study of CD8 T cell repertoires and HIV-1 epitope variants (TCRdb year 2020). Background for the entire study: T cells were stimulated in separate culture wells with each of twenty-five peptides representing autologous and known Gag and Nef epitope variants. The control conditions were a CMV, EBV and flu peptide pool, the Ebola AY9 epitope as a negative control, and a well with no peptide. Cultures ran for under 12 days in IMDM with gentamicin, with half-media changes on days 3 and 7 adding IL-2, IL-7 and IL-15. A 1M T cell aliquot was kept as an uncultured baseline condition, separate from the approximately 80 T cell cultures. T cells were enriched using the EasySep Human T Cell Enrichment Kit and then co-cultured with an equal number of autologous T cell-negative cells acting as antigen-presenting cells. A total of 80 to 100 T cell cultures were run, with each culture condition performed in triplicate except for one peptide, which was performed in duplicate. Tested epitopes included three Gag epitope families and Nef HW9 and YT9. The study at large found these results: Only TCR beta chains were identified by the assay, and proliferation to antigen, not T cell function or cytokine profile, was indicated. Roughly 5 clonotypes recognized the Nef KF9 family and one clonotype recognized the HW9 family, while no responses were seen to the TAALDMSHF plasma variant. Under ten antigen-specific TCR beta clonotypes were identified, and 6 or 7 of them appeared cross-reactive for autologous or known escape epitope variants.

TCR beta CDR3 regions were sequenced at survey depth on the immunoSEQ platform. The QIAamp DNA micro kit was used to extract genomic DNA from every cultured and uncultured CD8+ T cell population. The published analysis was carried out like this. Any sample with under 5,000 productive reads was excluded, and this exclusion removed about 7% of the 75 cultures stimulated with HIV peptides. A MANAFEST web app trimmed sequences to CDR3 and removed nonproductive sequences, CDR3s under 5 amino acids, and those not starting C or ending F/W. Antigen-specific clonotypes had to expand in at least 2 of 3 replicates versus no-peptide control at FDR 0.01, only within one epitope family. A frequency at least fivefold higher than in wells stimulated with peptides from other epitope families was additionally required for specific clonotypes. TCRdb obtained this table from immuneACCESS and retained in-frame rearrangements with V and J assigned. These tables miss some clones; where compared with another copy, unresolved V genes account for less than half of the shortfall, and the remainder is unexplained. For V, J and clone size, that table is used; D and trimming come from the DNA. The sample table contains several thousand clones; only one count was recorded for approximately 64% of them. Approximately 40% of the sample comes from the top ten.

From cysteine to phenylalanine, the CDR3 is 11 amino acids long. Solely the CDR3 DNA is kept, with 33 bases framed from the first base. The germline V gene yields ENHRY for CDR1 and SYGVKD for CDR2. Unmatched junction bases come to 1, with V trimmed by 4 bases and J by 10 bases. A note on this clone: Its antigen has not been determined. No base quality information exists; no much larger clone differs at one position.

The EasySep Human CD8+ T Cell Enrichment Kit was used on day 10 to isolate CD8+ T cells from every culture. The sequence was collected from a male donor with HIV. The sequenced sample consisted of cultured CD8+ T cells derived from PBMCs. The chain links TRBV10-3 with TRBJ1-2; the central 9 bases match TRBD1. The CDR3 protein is CAISGTGDYTF. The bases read TGTGCCATCAGTGGGACAGGGGACTACACCTTC.